Presented here are 7 T cell receptor beta chains from one specimen sequenced in a study of T cell responses to AZD1222 COVID-19 vaccine. Generated by immunoSEQ multiplex PCR, the TCRdb table keeps only in-frame clones and is missing some. The table includes roughly 44,000 clones, under 85% detected once. Source: peripheral blood, taken on day 0 of AZD1222 vaccination. The origin of the receptors is an adult in good health.

This chain links TRBV21-1 with TRBJ2-7; TRBD1 is the table's D call and was not checked against the DNA. TRBV21-1 is termed a pseudogene. This CDR3 is built from 20 residues. CDR3 sequence reads: CASSPLHMDSGSEGAYEQYF. CDR3 sequence (DNA): TGTGCCAGCAGCCCCCTGCATATGGACAGTGGATCCGAGGGGGCCTACGAGCAGTACTTC.

The chain has TRBV7-9 and TRBJ2-5; 11 nucleotides match TRBD1. Germline V gives CDR1 SEHNR, CDR2 FQNEAQ (reference sequence). Trimming took 4 bases from V and 2 from J; bases not matched to a gene: 6. The CDR3 totals 16 residues. In DNA form, the CDR3 reads TGTGCCAGCAGCTACCGGACAGGGGGCCATCAAGAGACCCAGTACTTC. Protein: CASSYRTGGHQETQYF.

This clone was recorded a few times. The V call is TRBV5-6, the J call TRBJ2-2; possible D gene TRBD1, 6 bases. CDR1 and CDR2 from the germline V gene are SGHDT and YYEEEE. The ends were cut back, 1 base at V and 2 bases at J, with 12 bases in the middle. The CDR3 runs to 16 residues. In nucleotides, the CDR3 is TGTGCCAGCAGCTTGTACTGGGGGCGAAACACCGGGGAGCTGTTTTTT. It specifies CASSLYWGRNTGELFF.

V usage is TRBV4-1 and J usage is TRBJ2-7, with D perhaps TRBD2 (6 bases). The V and J ends lost 0 bases and 0 bases respectively, with 12 bases between them. There are 16 residues in the CDR3. In germline, CDR1 is MGHRA, CDR2 YSYEKL. The CDR3 nucleotides are TGCGCCAGCAGCCAAGAGGAGGGGTCCTACTCCTACGAGCAGTACTTC. Its translation: CASSQEEGSYSYEQYF.

This chain connects TRBV7-6 to TRBJ2-3; 9 bases match TRBD2. Germline V gene sequence: CDR1 SGHVS, CDR2 FNYEAQ. This CDR3 is 15 amino acids long. Trimming cost V 3 bases and J 4 bases; bases outside gene matches: 5. DNA for the CDR3: TGTGCCAGCAGCTTGGGTAGCGGGAGCCCAGATACGCAGTATTTT. Its translation is CASSLGSGSPDTQYF.

The V gene is TRBV27, the J gene TRBJ2-7, with 10 bases identical to TRBD1. The trim removed 6 bases at V and 5 bases at J, leaving 7 bases unmatched. CDR3 length: 14 amino acids. Germline V gene data show CDR1 as MNHEY and CDR2 as SMNVEV (reference sequence). The CDR3 region is CASRAGTGVHEQYF. The CDR3 DNA sequence: TGTGCCAGCAGGGCCGGGACAGGGGTCCACGAGCAGTACTTC.

A single count supports this clone. V and J are TRBV5-1 and TRBJ1-3; D unresolved. Germline CDR1 SGHRS, CDR2 YFSETQ. V lost 1 base and J lost 0, with 8 bases in between. The CDR3 has 15 amino acids. CDR3 amino acids: CASSLSGSSGNTIYF. CDR3 nucleotides: TGCGCCAGCAGCTTGTCGGGGAGCTCTGGAAACACCATATATTTT. Combining the CDR3 with reference TRBV5-1 and TRBJ1-3 gives the whole variable domain KAGVTQTPRYLIKTRGQQVTLSCSPISGHRSVSWYQQTPGQGLQFLFEYFSETQRNKGNFPGRFSGRQFSNSRSEMNVSTLELGDSALYLCASSLSGSSGNTIYFGEGSWLTVV.